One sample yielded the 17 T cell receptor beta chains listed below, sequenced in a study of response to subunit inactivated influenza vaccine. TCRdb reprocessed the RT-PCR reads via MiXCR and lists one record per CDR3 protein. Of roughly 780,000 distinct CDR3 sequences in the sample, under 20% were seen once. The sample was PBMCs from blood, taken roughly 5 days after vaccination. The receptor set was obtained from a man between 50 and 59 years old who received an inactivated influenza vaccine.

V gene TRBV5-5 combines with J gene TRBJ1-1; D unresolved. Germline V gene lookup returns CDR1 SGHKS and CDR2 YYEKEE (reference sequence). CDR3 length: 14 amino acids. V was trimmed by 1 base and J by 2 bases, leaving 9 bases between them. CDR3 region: CASSLIVGNTEAFF. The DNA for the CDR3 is TGTGCCAGCAGCTTGATCGTAGGCAACACTGAAGCTTTCTTT.

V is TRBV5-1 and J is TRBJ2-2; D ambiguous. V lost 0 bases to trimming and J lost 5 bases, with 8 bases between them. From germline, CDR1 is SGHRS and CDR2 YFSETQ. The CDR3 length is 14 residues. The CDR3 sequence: CASSLEGRTGELFF. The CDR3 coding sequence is TGCGCCAGCAGCTTGGAGGGTCGGACCGGGGAGCTGTTTTTT.

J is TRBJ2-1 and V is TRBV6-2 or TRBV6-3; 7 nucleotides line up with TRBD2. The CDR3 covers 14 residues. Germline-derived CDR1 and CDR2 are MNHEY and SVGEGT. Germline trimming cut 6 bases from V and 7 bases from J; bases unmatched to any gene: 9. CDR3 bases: TGTGCCAGCAGCCCCTACGGGGGGAGGAATGAGCAGTTCTTC. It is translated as CASSPYGGRNEQFF.

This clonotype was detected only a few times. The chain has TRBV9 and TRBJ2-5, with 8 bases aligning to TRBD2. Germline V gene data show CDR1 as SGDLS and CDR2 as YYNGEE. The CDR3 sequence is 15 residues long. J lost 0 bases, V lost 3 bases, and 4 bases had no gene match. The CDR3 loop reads CASSAGGAYQETQYF. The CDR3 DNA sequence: TGTGCCAGCAGCGCGGGGGGGGCGTACCAAGAGACCCAGTACTTC.

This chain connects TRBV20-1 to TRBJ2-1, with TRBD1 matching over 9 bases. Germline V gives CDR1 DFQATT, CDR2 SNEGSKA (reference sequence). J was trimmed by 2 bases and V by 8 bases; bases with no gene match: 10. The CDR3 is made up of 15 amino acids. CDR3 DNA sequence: TGCAGTTTCGACGGGTGGGACAGGGCCTACAATGAGCAGTTCTTC. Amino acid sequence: CSFDGWDRAYNEQFF.

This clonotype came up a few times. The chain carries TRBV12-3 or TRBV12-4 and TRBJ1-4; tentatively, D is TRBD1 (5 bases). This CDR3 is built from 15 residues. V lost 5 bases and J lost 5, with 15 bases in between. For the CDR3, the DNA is TGTGCCAGCAGTCCAATGGGACTGAACAATGAAAAACTGTTTTTT. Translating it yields CASSPMGLNNEKLFF.

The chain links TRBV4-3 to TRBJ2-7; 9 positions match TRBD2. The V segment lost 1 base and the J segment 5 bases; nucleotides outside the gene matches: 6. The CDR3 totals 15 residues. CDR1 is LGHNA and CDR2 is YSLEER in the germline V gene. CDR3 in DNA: TGCGCCAGCAGCCAAGGGGCTAGCGGGATCGACGAGCAGTACTTC. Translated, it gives CASSQGASGIDEQYF.

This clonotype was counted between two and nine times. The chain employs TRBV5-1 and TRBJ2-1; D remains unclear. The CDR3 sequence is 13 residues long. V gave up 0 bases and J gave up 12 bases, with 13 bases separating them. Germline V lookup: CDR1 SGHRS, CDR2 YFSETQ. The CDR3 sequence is CASSLGRLGRQFF. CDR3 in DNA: TGCGCCAGCAGCTTGGGTCGTCTAGGTCGGCAGTTCTTC.

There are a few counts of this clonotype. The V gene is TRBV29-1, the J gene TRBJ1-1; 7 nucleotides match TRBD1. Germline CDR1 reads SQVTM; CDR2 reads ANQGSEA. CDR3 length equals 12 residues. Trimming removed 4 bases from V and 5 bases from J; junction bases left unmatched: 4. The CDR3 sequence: CSVVGTATEAFF. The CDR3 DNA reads TGCAGCGTTGTGGGGACAGCTACTGAAGCTTTCTTT.

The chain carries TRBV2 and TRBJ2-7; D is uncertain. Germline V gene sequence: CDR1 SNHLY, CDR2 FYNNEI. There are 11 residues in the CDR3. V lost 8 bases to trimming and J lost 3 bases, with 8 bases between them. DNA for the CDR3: TGTGCCAGCCGACTGGACTACGAGCAGTACTTC. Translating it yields CASRLDYEQYF.

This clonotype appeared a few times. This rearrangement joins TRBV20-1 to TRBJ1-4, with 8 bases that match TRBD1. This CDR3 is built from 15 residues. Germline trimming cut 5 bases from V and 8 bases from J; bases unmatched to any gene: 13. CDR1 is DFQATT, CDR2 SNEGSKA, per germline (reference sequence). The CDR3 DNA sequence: TGCAGTGCTCGGCGTATGGACAGGGTAGAGGAAAAACTGTTTTTT. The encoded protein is CSARRMDRVEEKLFF.

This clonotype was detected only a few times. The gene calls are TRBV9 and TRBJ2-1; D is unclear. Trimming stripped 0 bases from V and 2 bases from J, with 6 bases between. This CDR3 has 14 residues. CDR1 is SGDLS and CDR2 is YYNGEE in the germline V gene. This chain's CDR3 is CASSVETTYNEQFF. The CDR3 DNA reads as TGTGCCAGCAGCGTAGAAACTACCTACAATGAGCAGTTCTTC.

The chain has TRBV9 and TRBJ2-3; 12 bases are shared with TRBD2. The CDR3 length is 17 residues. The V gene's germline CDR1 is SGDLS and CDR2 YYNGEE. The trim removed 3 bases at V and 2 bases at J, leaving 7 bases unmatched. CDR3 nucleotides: TGTGCCAGCAGCGATCGACTAGCGGGGGATAACACAGATACGCAGTATTTT. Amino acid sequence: CASSDRLAGDNTDTQYF.

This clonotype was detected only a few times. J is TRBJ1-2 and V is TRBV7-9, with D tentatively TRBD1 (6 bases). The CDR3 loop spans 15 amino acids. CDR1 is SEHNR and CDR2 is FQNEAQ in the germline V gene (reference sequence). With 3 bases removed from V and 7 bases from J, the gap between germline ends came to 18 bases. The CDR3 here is CASSFRDPGQVGYTF. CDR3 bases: TGTGCCAGCAGCTTCAGGGACCCGGGACAAGTTGGCTACACCTTC.

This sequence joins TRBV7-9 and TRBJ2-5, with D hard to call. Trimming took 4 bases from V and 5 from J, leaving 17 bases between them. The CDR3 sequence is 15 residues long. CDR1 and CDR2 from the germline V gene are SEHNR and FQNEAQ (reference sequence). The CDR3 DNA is TGTGCCAGCAGCTCGATAGATGATCCACGGGAGACCCAGTACTTC. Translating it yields CASSSIDDPRETQYF.

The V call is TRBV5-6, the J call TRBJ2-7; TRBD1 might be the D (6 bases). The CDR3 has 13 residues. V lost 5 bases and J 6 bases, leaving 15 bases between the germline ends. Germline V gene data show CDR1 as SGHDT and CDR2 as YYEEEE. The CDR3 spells CASSRGGSGEQYF. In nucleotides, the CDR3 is TGTGCCAGCAGTCGAGGGGGTTCGGGCGAGCAGTACTTC. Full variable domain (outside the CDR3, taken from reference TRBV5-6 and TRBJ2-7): DAGVTQSPTHLIKTRGQQVTLRCSPKSGHDTVSWYQQALGQGPQFIFQYYEEEERQRGNFPDRFSGHQFPNYSSELNVNALLLGDSALYLCASSRGGSGEQYFGPGTRLTVT.

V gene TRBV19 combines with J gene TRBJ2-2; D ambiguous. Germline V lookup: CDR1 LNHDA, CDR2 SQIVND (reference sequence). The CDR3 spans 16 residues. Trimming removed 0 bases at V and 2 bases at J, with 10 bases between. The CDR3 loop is CASSIEWGSNTGELFF. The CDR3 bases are TGTGCCAGTAGTATAGAATGGGGTTCTAACACCGGGGAGCTGTTTTTT.